This is a list of T cell receptor beta chains from one sample in a study of CD8 T cells in ankylosing spondylitis. TCRdb processed the 5' RACE reads anew with MiXCR; each CDR3 protein has one entry. Found here are some 840,000 distinct CDR3 sequences, 12% of them singletons; the top ten hold more than 0.5%. Sequencing was performed on blood, either unsorted or a sorted T cell fraction (not recorded which). These receptors came from a male donor with ankylosing spondylitis. Each CDR3 is given with its conserved first and last residue. D genes are given only for firm matches. Expanded clones get a size class; other rows say once, few or many, or leave the size out.

>.|few|TRBV25-1|TRBJ2-2
TGTGCCAGCAGTGAATACCACTACACCGGGGAGCTGTTTTTT
CASSEYHYTGELFF
>.|few|TRBV29-1|TRBJ2-4
TGCAGCGTTGTATCCACTTTCTGGTCCAAAAACATTCAGTACTTC
CSVVSTFWSKNIQYF
>.|.|TRBV5-1|TRBJ2-3
TGCGCCAGCAGCTTGGGGATGACATCCACAGATACGCAGTATTTT
CASSLGMTSTDTQYF
>.|.|TRBV13|TRBJ1-4
TGTGCCAGCAGCCGTGGATTGATTCGTGAAAAACTGTTTTTT
CASSRGLIREKLFF
>.|many|TRBV11-1|TRBJ2-1
TGTGCCAGCAGCTTAGGCGCACGTCCCAATGAGCAGTTCTTC
CASSLGARPNEQFF
>.|few|TRBV20-1|TRBJ1-5
TGCAGTGCGAACTCACTCCAGGGTCGTGGGCAGCATTTT
CSANSLQGRGQHF
>.|few|TRBV12-3/TRBV12-4|TRBJ1-6
TGTGCCAGCAGTTTACAGGAGTATAATTCACCCCTCCACTTT
CASSLQEYNSPLHF
>.|.|TRBV21-1|TRBJ2-6
TGTGCCAGCAGCAAACGGGAATCTGGGGCCAACGTCCTGACTTTC
CASSKRESGANVLTF
>.|many|TRBV10-3|TRBJ2-7
TGTGCCATCAGTATCGGGCAGGCCTCCTACGAGCAGTACTTC
CAISIGQASYEQYF
>.|many|TRBV12-3/TRBV12-4|TRBJ2-1
TGTGCCAGCAGTTATTTCCATGAGCAGTTCTTC
CASSYFHEQFF
>TRBD1|.|TRBV7-3|TRBJ1-2
TGTGCCAGCAGCCCCGAAGGGGGCTACGTCTATGGCTACACCTTC
CASSPEGGYVYGYTF
>TRBD2|.|TRBV4-2|TRBJ2-3
TGTGCCAGCAGCCAGGCCGGAGGGACTAGCGGTTTAGATACGCAGTATTTT
CASSQAGGTSGLDTQYF
>TRBD2|.|TRBV20-1|TRBJ2-2
TGCAGTGCTCTGGGACTAGCGGGAGAACACACCGGGGAGCTGTTTTTT
CSALGLAGEHTGELFF
>.|few|TRBV6-1|TRBJ1-5
TGTGCCAGCAGTGGTACCGTTCAGGGCAATCAGCCCCAGCATTTT
CASSGTVQGNQPQHF
>.|.|TRBV4-2|TRBJ1-2
TGTGCCAGCAGCCAAGGCATCTCAGGGGTCTATGGCTACACCTTC
CASSQGISGVYGYTF
>TRBD1|few|TRBV6-1|TRBJ2-6
TGTGCCAGCAGAACAGGGGGCAACTTCTTTGGGGCCAACGTCCTGACTTTC
CASRTGGNFFGANVLTF
>.|few|TRBV4-2|TRBJ1-5
TGTGCCAGCAGCCGCAGGGACAGCAATCAGCCCCAGCATTTT
CASSRRDSNQPQHF
>.|few|TRBV6-1|TRBJ1-5
TGTGCCAGCTGTAGCAATCAGCCCCAGCATTTT
CASCSNQPQHF
>.|few|TRBV7-3|TRBJ2-2
TGTGCCAGCAGCCAATGGGGGAGGAACACCGGGGAGCTGTTTTTT
CASSQWGRNTGELFF
>TRBD2|.|TRBV29-1|TRBJ2-1
TGCAGCGTTCGTGACGGCCAGGGCGCCGGGGGGGAGCAGTTCTTC
CSVRDGQGAGGEQFF
>TRBD2|.|TRBV5-1|TRBJ2-2
TGCGCCAGCAGCTTCGGACTAGCGGGCCGCACCGGGGAGCTGTTTTTT
CASSFGLAGRTGELFF
>.|.|TRBV28|TRBJ2-7
TGTGCCACTACTCCGGGGAGCTCCTACGAGCAGTACTTC
CATTPGSSYEQYF
>.|many|TRBV6-5|TRBJ2-5
TGTGCCAGCAGTTCTATGGAGACCCAGTACTTC
CASSSMETQYF
>.|.|TRBV20-1|TRBJ1-2
TGCAGTGCCTCCAAGTTTAGGGAGACGGCCTATGGCTACACCTTC
CSASKFRETAYGYTF
>.|.|TRBV5-1|TRBJ2-3
TGCGCCAGCAGCTTGAGACAACCGGCAGATACGCAGTATTTT
CASSLRQPADTQYF
>TRBD1|few|TRBV6-1|TRBJ2-1
TGTGCCAGCACGTACAGGGGACGCTCCTACAATGAGCAGTTCTTC
CASTYRGRSYNEQFF
>.|.|TRBV20-1|TRBJ2-1
TGCAGTGCTTCACCCCTCCTAGATCAGCAGTTCTTC
CSASPLLDQQFF
>.|.|TRBV20-1|TRBJ1-1
TGCAGTGCTACCGCTGGAGACCTGCACGCTGAAGCTTTCTTT
CSATAGDLHAEAFF
>TRBD2|.|TRBV4-3|TRBJ2-3
TGCGCCAGCAGCCAAGGGACTAGTAGGACCACAGATACGCAGTATTTT
CASSQGTSRTTDTQYF